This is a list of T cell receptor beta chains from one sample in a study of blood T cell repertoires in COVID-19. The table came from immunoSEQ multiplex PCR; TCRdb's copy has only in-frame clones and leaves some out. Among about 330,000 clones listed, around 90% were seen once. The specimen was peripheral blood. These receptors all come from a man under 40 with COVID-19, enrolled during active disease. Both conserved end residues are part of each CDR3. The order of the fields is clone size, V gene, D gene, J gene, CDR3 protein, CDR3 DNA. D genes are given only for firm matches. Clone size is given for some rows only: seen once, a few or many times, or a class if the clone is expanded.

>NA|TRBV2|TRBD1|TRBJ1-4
CASSEERGRVEKLFF
TGTGCCAGCAGTGAAGAGAGGGGGCGGGTTGAAAAACTGTTTTTT
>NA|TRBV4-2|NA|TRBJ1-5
CASSQDFSGGPNQPQHF
TGTGCCAGCAGCCAAGATTTTTCGGGGGGCCCCAATCAGCCCCAGCATTTT
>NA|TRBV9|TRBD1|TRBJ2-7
CASSGQGREQYF
TGTGCCAGCAGCGGACAGGGACGTGAGCAGTACTTC
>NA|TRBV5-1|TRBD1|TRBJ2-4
CASSLGQGGNIQYF
TGCGCCAGCAGTTTGGGACAGGGCGGAAACATTCAGTACTTC
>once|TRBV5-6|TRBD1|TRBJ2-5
CASSFASGQYQETQYF
TGTGCCAGCAGCTTCGCATCGGGACAGTACCAAGAGACCCAGTACTTC
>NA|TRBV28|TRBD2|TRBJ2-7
CASTRGGSIYEQYF
TGTGCCAGCACCCGTGGCGGGAGCATCTACGAGCAGTACTTC
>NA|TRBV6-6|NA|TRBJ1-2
CASSPPGDYGYTF
TGTGCCAGCAGTCCCCCAGGGGACTATGGCTACACCTTC
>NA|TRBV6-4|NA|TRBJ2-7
CASSDSGGQISYEQYF
TGTGCCAGCAGTGACTCCGGGGGACAGATCTCCTACGAGCAGTACTTC
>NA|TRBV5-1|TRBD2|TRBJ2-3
CASSLDGSGGSTDTQYF
TGCGCCAGCAGCTTGGATGGTAGCGGGGGGAGCACAGATACGCAGTATTTT
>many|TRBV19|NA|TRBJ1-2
CASSMREQAGYTF
TGTGCCAGTAGTATGCGGGAGCAGGCAGGCTACACCTTC
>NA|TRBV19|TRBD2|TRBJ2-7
CASSIDREGYEQYF
TGTGCCAGTAGTATAGACAGGGAGGGCTACGAGCAGTACTTC
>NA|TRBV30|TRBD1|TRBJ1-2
CAWSIPGGDRAYGYTF
TGTGCCTGGTCCATTCCGGGAGGGGACAGGGCCTATGGCTACACCTTC
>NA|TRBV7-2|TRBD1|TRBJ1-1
CASSHGTGWGNTEAFF
TGTGCCAGCAGCCACGGGACAGGGTGGGGGAACACTGAAGCTTTCTTT
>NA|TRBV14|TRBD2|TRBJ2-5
CASSKGLAGGLGETQYF
TGTGCCAGCAGCAAAGGCCTAGCGGGAGGCCTGGGAGAGACCCAGTACTTC
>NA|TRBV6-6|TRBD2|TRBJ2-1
CASSHGGSSYNEQFF
TGTGCCAGCAGCCACGGCGGGAGCTCCTACAATGAGCAGTTCTTC
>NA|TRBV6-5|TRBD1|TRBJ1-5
CASTRTGGRPQHF
TGTGCCAGCACCCGGACAGGGGGAAGGCCCCAGCATTTT
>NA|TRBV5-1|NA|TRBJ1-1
CASSLGNHRDHTEAFF
TGCGCCAGCAGCTTGGGTAATCACAGGGATCACACTGAAGCTTTCTTT
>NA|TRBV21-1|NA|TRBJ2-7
CASSIDEGWGLPPYEQYF
TGTGCCAGCAGCATCGATGAGGGGTGGGGACTCCCGCCCTACGAGCAGTACTTC
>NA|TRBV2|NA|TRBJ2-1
CASDTGNEQFF
TGTGCCAGCGACACAGGAAATGAGCAGTTCTTC
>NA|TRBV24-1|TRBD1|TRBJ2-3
CATSDSTGVTDTQYF
TGTGCCACCAGTGATTCTACAGGGGTCACAGATACGCAGTATTTT
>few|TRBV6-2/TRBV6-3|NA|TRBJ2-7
CASSYSDYASYEQYF
TGTGCCAGCAGTTATTCGGACTACGCTTCCTACGAGCAGTACTTC
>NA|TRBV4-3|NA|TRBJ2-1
CASSQDARDYNEQFF
TGCGCCAGCAGCCAAGATGCCAGGGACTACAATGAGCAGTTCTTC
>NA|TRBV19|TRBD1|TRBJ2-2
CASSTIYRGRDTGELFF
TGTGCCAGTAGTACGATCTACAGGGGCAGAGACACCGGGGAGCTGTTTTTT
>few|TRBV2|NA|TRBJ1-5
CASRTGLGSNQPQHF
TGTGCCAGCAGAACAGGGCTAGGTAGCAATCAGCCCCAGCATTTT
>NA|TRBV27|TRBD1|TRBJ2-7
CASSFVQGFNYEQYF
TGTGCCAGCAGTTTTGTACAGGGGTTCAACTACGAGCAGTACTTC
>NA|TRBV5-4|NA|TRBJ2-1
CASSFGPGGSAEQFF
TGTGCCAGCAGCTTTGGACCCGGGGGTAGCGCTGAGCAGTTCTTC
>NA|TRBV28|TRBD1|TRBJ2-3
CASSGDRVSDTQYF
TGTGCCAGCAGTGGGGACAGGGTTTCAGATACGCAGTATTTT
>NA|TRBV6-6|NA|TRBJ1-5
CASSYSQNNQPQHF
TGTGCCAGCAGTTACTCACAGAACAATCAGCCCCAGCATTTT
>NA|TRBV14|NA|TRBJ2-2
CASSQDNRSPPGELFF
TGTGCCAGCAGCCAAGATAACCGCAGTCCCCCCGGGGAGCTGTTTTTT
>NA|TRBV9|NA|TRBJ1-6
CASSVAANSPLHF
TGTGCCAGCAGCGTAGCTGCGAATTCACCCCTCCACTTT
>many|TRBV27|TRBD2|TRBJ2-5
CASSGLADPQETQYF
TGTGCCAGCTCCGGACTAGCGGACCCCCAAGAGACCCAGTACTTC
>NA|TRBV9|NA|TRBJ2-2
CASSENRVHTGELFF
TGTGCCAGCAGCGAAAACAGGGTCCACACCGGGGAGCTGTTTTTT
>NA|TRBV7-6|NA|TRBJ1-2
CASSSPGGGYGYTF
TGTGCCAGCAGCTCGCCGGGGGGCGGGTATGGCTACACCTTC
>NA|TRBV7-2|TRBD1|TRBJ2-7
CASSQGQSPRYEQYF
TGTGCCAGCAGTCAGGGACAGTCCCCGCGCTACGAGCAGTACTTC
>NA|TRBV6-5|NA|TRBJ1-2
CASSYDIQGTPYGYTF
TGTGCCAGCAGTTACGACATCCAGGGGACCCCCTATGGCTACACCTTC
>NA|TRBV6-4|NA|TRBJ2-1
CASSRSEGNEQFF
TGTGCCAGCAGTCGGAGCGAGGGCAATGAGCAGTTCTTC
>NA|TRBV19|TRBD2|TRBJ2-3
CASSPALTSGSTDTQYF
TGTGCCAGTAGTCCCGCCTTGACTAGCGGGAGCACAGATACGCAGTATTTT
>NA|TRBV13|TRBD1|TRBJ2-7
CASSVGDSSYEQYF
TGTGCCAGCAGCGTGGGGGACAGCTCCTACGAGCAGTACTTC
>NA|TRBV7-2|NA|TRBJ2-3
CASSLGGQTDTQYF
TGTGCCAGCAGCTTAGGAGGACAGACAGATACGCAGTATTTT
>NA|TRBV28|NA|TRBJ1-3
CASSLEGSSGNTIYF
TGTGCCAGCAGTTTGGAGGGGTCCTCTGGAAACACCATATATTTT
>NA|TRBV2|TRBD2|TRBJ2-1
CASTNDGTSWYEQFF
TGTGCCAGCACTAACGACGGGACTAGCTGGTATGAGCAGTTCTTC
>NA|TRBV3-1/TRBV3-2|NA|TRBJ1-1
CASSHTGMNTEAFF
TGTGCCAGCAGCCATACAGGGATGAACACTGAAGCTTTCTTT
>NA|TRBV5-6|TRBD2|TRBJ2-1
CASSPTGGRVYNEQFF
TGTGCCAGCAGCCCCACTGGCGGGAGGGTTTACAATGAGCAGTTCTTC
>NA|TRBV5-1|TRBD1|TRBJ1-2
CASSSDRGDYGYTF
TGCGCCAGCAGCTCCGACAGGGGTGACTATGGCTACACCTTC
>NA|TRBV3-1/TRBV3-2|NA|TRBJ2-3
CASSLRLRGADTQYF
TGTGCCAGCAGCCTCCGGCTCCGCGGAGCAGATACGCAGTATTTT
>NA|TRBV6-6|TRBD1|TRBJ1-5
CASNLGQSNQPQHF
TGTGCCAGCAACCTGGGACAGTCCAATCAGCCCCAGCATTTT
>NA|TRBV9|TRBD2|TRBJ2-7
CASSVRAGGPYEQYF
TGTGCCAGCAGCGTAAGGGCGGGAGGGCCGTACGAGCAGTACTTC
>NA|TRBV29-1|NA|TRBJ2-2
CSVGGPGGELFF
TGCAGCGTTGGGGGTCCGGGAGGGGAGCTGTTTTTT
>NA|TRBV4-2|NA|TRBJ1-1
CASSLTGEAFF
TGTGCCAGCAGCCTAACAGGTGAAGCTTTCTTT
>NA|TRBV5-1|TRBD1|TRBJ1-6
CASSLEVQGAGSPLHF
TGCGCCAGCAGCTTGGAGGTGCAGGGGGCAGGGTCACCCCTCCACTTT
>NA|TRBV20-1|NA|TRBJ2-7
CSASGAGAFSYEQYF
TGCAGTGCTAGTGGCGCGGGGGCTTTCTCCTACGAGCAGTACTTC
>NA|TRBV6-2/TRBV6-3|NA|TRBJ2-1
CASSYGSGLEQFF
TGTGCCAGCAGTTACGGGTCAGGGCTTGAGCAGTTCTTC